The 30 T cell receptor beta chains given below trace back to one sample, sequenced in a study of cytomegalovirus exposure and HLA in healthy donors. The PCR ran on 60 Vbeta and 13 Jbeta primers. This table comes from immunoSEQ multiplex PCR, and its TCRdb copy is limited to in-frame clones, with some not included. This sample has 160,000 or so clones, with roughly 79% found just once. Sample: PBMCs. The source is a man aged 35-49 years in good health and CMV-seronegative.

CDR3 DNA sequence: TGCAGCGTGGGGACAGGAACCTACGAGCAGTACTTC. The encoded protein is CSVGTGTYEQYF. The chain employs TRBV29-1 and TRBJ2-7; 8 nucleotides align to TRBD1. The CDR3 is made up of 12 amino acids. CDR1 and CDR2 from the germline V gene are SQVTM and ANQGSEA. J was trimmed by 2 bases and V by 6 bases; bases with no gene match: 3.

The chain is built from TRBV2 and TRBJ1-4; TRBD1 matches at 11 bases. Germline-derived CDR1 and CDR2 are SNHLY and FYNNEI. The CDR3 runs to 17 residues. Trimming took 8 bases from V and 4 from J; bases not matched to a gene: 12. The CDR3 DNA reads TGTGCCAGCGGACCGGACAGGGGGCTCCTATTTAATGAAAAACTGTTTTTT. Translation: CASGPDRGLLFNEKLFF.

V is TRBV19 and J is TRBJ2-2; 11 nucleotides agree with TRBD1. The junction had 4 bases not matched to a gene; V was cut back by 6 bases and J by 7 bases. CDR1 is LNHDA and CDR2 is SQIVND in the germline V gene (reference sequence). The CDR3 extends over 14 amino acids. CDR3 sequence (DNA): TGTGCCAGTAGGGACAGGGGGCTTGACGGGGAGCTGTTTTTT. It yields the protein CASRDRGLDGELFF.

The rearrangement links TRBV5-1 to TRBJ2-1, with D tentatively TRBD2 (7 bases). Germline CDR1 is SGHRS and CDR2 is YFSETQ. The V and J ends lost 6 bases and 9 bases respectively, with 31 bases between them. The CDR3 sequence is 18 residues long. CDR3 in DNA: TGCGCCAGCAAGCCTTCCAGGGGCCCGGGGGGCTCCTACGGTGAGCAGTTCTTC. Its protein is CASKPSRGPGGSYGEQFF.

This chain uses TRBV30 with TRBJ2-5; D is perhaps TRBD2 (5 bases). V dropped 2 bases and J dropped 3 bases, with 10 bases sitting between them. The germline V gene encodes CDR1 GTSNPN and CDR2 SVGIG (reference sequence). The CDR3 is 13 residues long. DNA of the CDR3: TGTGCCTGGAGTCAGAACGGGAAAGAGACCCAGTACTTC. Amino acids: CAWSQNGKETQYF.

The chain has TRBV19 and TRBJ2-3, with TRBD2 identical over 13 bases. Germline V CDR1 and CDR2: LNHDA, SQIVND (reference sequence). V lost 4 bases, J lost 6 bases, and 7 bases stayed unmatched. The CDR3 consists of 16 residues. In nucleotides, the CDR3 is TGTGCCAGTAGTAACAGACTAGCGGGAGGTTGGGATACGCAGTATTTT. Residues: CASSNRLAGGWDTQYF.

A word on this clone: At one end, the junction sequence differs from germline, possibly due to a read error. The V gene is TRBV11-2, the J gene TRBJ2-6, with TRBD1 as a possible D gene (5 bases). The CDR3 contains 15 residues. From germline, CDR1 is SGHAT and CDR2 FQNNGV. The CDR3 sequence: CASRVVYSGANGLTF. CDR3 in DNA: TGTGCCAGCAGGGTGGTCTACTCTGGGGCCAACGGCCTGACTTTC.

This clone came up a few times. The V gene is TRBV2, the J gene TRBJ2-5; 9 nucleotides align to TRBD2. V lost 6 bases, J lost 4 bases, and 9 bases stayed unmatched. The germline V gene encodes CDR1 SNHLY and CDR2 FYNNEI. The CDR3 loop spans 15 amino acids. The CDR3 spells CASRGSGRSGETQYF. The CDR3 DNA is TGTGCCAGCAGGGGAAGCGGGAGGTCGGGAGAGACCCAGTACTTC.

The CDR3, as DNA: TGTGCCAGCGGGAGCGGGAGGGCCATTCAATCTGAGCAGTTCTTC. Amino acids: CASGSGRAIQSEQFF. The chain employs TRBV2 and TRBJ2-1; 10 nucleotides agree with TRBD2. V was clipped by 8 bases and J by 9 bases; unmatched bases: 13. CDR3 length: 15 amino acids. Germline lookup yields CDR1 SNHLY and CDR2 FYNNEI.

This clone was counted once. The chain joins TRBV25-1 to TRBJ2-1; D unresolved. Germline CDR1 reads MGHDK; CDR2 reads SYGVNS. Trimming left V 6 bases short and J 9 bases short, with 9 bases between. The length of the CDR3 is 11 residues. The CDR3 DNA sequence: TGTGCCAGCAGCGGGTTCGGTGAGCAGTTCTTC. As protein: CASSGFGEQFF.

This rearrangement joins TRBV27 to TRBJ2-7, with 8 nucleotides matching TRBD2. The length of the CDR3 is 14 residues. V shed 5 bases and J 2 bases; nucleotides not matched to a gene: 5. CDR1 is MNHEY and CDR2 is SMNVEV in the germline V gene (reference sequence). CDR3 sequence (DNA): TGTGCCAGCAGTCGCGGGGGGCCCCCCTACGAGCAGTACTTC. It codes for CASSRGGPPYEQYF.

This clone showed up just once. The chain's CDR3 is CASSVGEGGNYEQYF. CDR3 DNA: TGTGCCAGCAGCGTAGGGGAGGGCGGTAACTACGAGCAGTACTTC. The V call is TRBV9, the J call TRBJ2-7; TRBD2 matches at 7 bases. Germline V gene sequence: CDR1 SGDLS, CDR2 YYNGEE. The CDR3 length is 15 residues. J lost 3 bases, V lost 0 bases, and 6 bases had no gene match.

Here the CDR3 DNA reads TGTGCCAGCAGTTTATTTCACGGCTACGAGCAGTACTTC. Protein product: CASSLFHGYEQYF. This sequence joins TRBV27 and TRBJ2-7; D is unresolved. The germline V and J ends were trimmed by 1 base and 3 bases, with 7 bases remaining between them. CDR3 size: 13 residues. CDR1 and CDR2 from the germline V gene are MNHEY and SMNVEV (reference sequence).

This clone was observed a few times. One end of the junction varies from germline; a read error may be responsible. The chain employs TRBV7-9 and TRBJ2-6; a weak D match, TRBD1 (6 bases). The CDR3 has 14 amino acids. Per germline, CDR1 SEHNR and CDR2 FQNEAQ (reference sequence). The CDR3 DNA is TGTGCCAGCAGCTTAGACAGGGACGGGAACGGCCTGACTTTC. This codes for CASSLDRDGNGLTF.

The rearrangement links TRBV27 to TRBJ1-2, with 12 bases identical to TRBD1. Germline V gene sequence: CDR1 MNHEY, CDR2 SMNVEV (reference sequence). The CDR3 length is 15 residues. V gave up 6 bases and J gave up 8 bases; unmatched junction bases: 10. In nucleotides, the CDR3 is TGTGCCAGCAGAGAGCCGGGACAGGGGGCGCGGGGCTACACCTTC. Translated: CASREPGQGARGYTF.

The chain uses TRBV19 and TRBJ1-2; D is possibly TRBD1 (6 bases). V was trimmed by 5 bases and J by 8 bases, leaving 18 bases between them. The germline CDR1 and CDR2 sequences are LNHDA and SQIVND (reference sequence). The CDR3 consists of 14 residues. CDR3 bases: TGTGCCAGTAGTGACACCGGGACAACACAAGGCTACACCTTC. It encodes CASSDTGTTQGYTF.

V and J are TRBV9 and TRBJ2-7; perhaps TRBD1 as D (5 bases). V was trimmed by 3 bases and J by 4 bases, leaving 8 bases between them. Germline CDR1 is SGDLS and CDR2 is YYNGEE. The CDR3 runs 12 residues. CDR3 region: CASSGKGYEQYF. The CDR3 DNA follows: TGTGCCAGCAGCGGGAAGGGGTACGAGCAGTACTTC.

This rearrangement joins TRBV28 to TRBJ1-2, with D unresolved. V was shortened by 2 bases and J by 2 bases, with 12 bases between the two germline ends. The CDR3 has 15 residues. CDR1 MDHEN and CDR2 SYDVKM come from the germline V gene. The CDR3 loop is CASSLDSSANYGYTF. DNA for the CDR3: TGTGCCAGCAGTTTAGACTCGTCAGCGAACTATGGCTACACCTTC.

The chain couples TRBV28 to TRBJ2-7; D gene ambiguous. Trimming pared 2 bases from V and 4 bases from J, leaving 6 bases between. Per germline, CDR1 MDHEN and CDR2 SYDVKM. The CDR3 is 12 residues long. The CDR3 DNA reads as TGTGCCAGCAGTTTAGCCGGGTACGAGCAGTACGTC. The encoded protein is CASSLAGYEQYV.

Only a few counts were recorded for this clone. J is TRBJ2-7 and V is TRBV5-6; 10 bases align to TRBD2. The CDR3 extends over 16 amino acids. Trimming at V came to 1 base and at J to 1 base, leaving 5 bases not matched to a gene. The germline gives CDR1 SGHDT, CDR2 YYEEEE. The CDR3 reads CASSLQGLALSYEQYV. The DNA of the CDR3 is TGTGCCAGCAGCTTGCAGGGACTAGCGCTATCCTACGAGCAGTACGTC.

CDR3 bases: TGTGCCAGCAGCCAGACAGGGTTGCAAGAGACCCAGTACTTC. Amino acids: CASSQTGLQETQYF. This chain links TRBV6-6 with TRBJ2-5, with 7 bases fitting TRBD1. V trimming: 6 bases; J trimming: 2 bases; junction bases outside the gene matches: 6. Looked up from germline, CDR1 is MNHNY and CDR2 is SVGAGI (reference sequence). CDR3 size: 14 residues.

The V gene is TRBV7-2, the J gene TRBJ2-4; D is perhaps TRBD1 (7 bases). V was trimmed by 1 base and J by 9 bases, leaving 16 bases between them. Germline lookup yields CDR1 SGHTA and CDR2 FQGNSA. This CDR3 has 15 amino acids. The chain's CDR3 is CASSLVGAGGGIQYF. The CDR3 DNA follows: TGTGCCAGCAGCTTAGTAGGGGCAGGGGGAGGCATTCAGTACTTC.

This clone was recorded a few times. The chain is built from TRBV10-3 and TRBJ2-7, with TRBD2 identical over 12 bases. Germline V gene data show CDR1 as ENHRY and CDR2 as SYGVKD. The junction had 7 bases not matched to a gene; V was cut back by 4 bases and J by 6 bases. The CDR3 runs to 15 residues. The CDR3 DNA reads as TGTGCCATCAGTGGGACAGGGGGACTAGCGGGCGAGCAGTACTTC. Translation: CAISGTGGLAGEQYF.

For this clone: The junction shows a germline mismatch at one end, possibly a read error. The V call is TRBV30, the J call TRBJ2-4; weak D call: TRBD2 (5 bases). CDR1 and CDR2 from the germline V gene are GTSNPN and SVGIG (reference sequence). The CDR3 runs 11 residues. The CDR3 spells CAWSAGNSQYF. The CDR3 DNA is TGTGCCTGGAGTGCGGGAAACAGTCAGTACTTC.

The chain links TRBV19 to TRBJ1-5; D remains ambiguous. V was shortened by 3 bases and J by 4 bases, with 7 bases between the two germline ends. Germline CDR1 LNHDA, CDR2 SQIVND (reference sequence). CDR3 length: 13 amino acids. In DNA form, the CDR3 reads TGTGCCAGTAGTATGGCCGGGAATCAGCCCCAGCATTTT. Amino acid sequence: CASSMAGNQPQHF.

Remarks on this clone: Other DNA sequences in this sample translate to the same CDR3. The V call is TRBV30, the J call TRBJ1-2; the match to TRBD1 covers 7 bases. The CDR3 covers 13 residues. The ends lost 3 bases at V and 4 bases at J; junction bases unmatched: 5. Germline values: CDR1 GTSNPN, CDR2 SVGIG (reference sequence). The CDR3 sequence: CAWSPQGPYGYTF. CDR3 nucleotides: TGTGCCTGGAGCCCACAGGGGCCCTATGGCTACACCTTC.

The CDR3 DNA is TGTGCCAGCAGCTTAGATGGATCTCAGGACAATGAGCAGTTCTTC. Translating it yields CASSLDGSQDNEQFF. The chain couples TRBV11-2 to TRBJ2-1; no reliable D call. Germline V gene lookup returns CDR1 SGHAT and CDR2 FQNNGV. The CDR3 has 15 amino acids. Trimming took 0 bases from V and 5 from J, leaving 11 bases between them. Complete variable domain (other parts from reference TRBV11-2 and TRBJ2-1): EAGVAQSPRYKIIEKRQSVAFWCNPISGHATLYWYQQILGQGPKLLIQFQNNGVVDDSQLPKDRFSAERLKGVDSTLKIQPAKLEDSAVYLCASSLDGSQDNEQFFGPGTRLTVL.

The gene calls are TRBV27 and TRBJ1-1; 11 nucleotides match TRBD1. The CDR3 sequence is 16 residues long. The V and J ends lost 3 bases and 1 base, in that order; junction bases with no gene match: 4. The germline V gene has CDR1 MNHEY and CDR2 SMNVEV (reference sequence). As DNA, the CDR3 is TGTGCCAGCAGTTTCTGGACAGGGGGCGGGAACACTGAAGCTTTCTTT. The encoded protein is CASSFWTGGGNTEAFF.

The chain joins TRBV6-4 to TRBJ2-1, with 14 bases aligning to TRBD2. This CDR3 comprises 13 residues. CDR1 is MRHNA and CDR2 is SNTAGT in the germline V gene. The ends lost 6 bases at V and 9 bases at J; junction bases unmatched: 1. The CDR3 here is CASRGLAGGEQFF. As DNA, the CDR3 is TGTGCCAGCAGAGGACTAGCGGGAGGTGAGCAGTTCTTC.

V gene TRBV28 combines with J gene TRBJ2-7; TRBD1 matches 8 bases. The V gene's germline CDR1 is MDHEN and CDR2 SYDVKM. J was trimmed by 4 bases and V by 5 bases; bases with no gene match: 13. The CDR3 contains 16 residues. The CDR3 here is CASSTSTPGGKYEQYF. Written as DNA, the CDR3 is TGTGCCAGCAGTACTTCCACCCCAGGGGGCAAGTACGAGCAGTACTTC.